Listed below are T cell receptor beta chains from one sample, sequenced in a study of shared T cell receptors in the human thymus. Only in-frame clones appear in the TCRdb table, and some are missing; sequencing was by immunoSEQ multiplex PCR. Counted here are hundreds of thousands of clones, approximately 87% occurring once; the ten biggest clones make up just under 0.0095%. The sample also formed part of further work on human thymus T cells.

Sample: thymocytes. All receptors come from a boy in the first two years of life with a congenital heart defect. The CDR3 runs from the conserved cysteine through the conserved F or W. Each record gives: J gene, clone size, D gene, V gene, CDR3 DNA, CDR3 protein. D genes are given only for firm matches. Size is stated for part of the rows, as once, few or many counts, or as a class when the clone is expanded.

TRBJ2-7 | - | TRBD2 | TRBV5-1 | TGCGCCAGCAGCCATAGCGGGAACTACGAGCAGTACTTC | CASSHSGNYEQYF
TRBJ2-5 | once | - | TRBV2 | TGTGCCAGCAGTCAGAAAGAGACCCAGTACTTC | CASSQKETQYF
TRBJ2-1 | - | - | TRBV5-4 | TGTGCCAGCAGCCCCCTACCGGGACACCCTATGGGAAATGAGCAGTTCTTC | CASSPLPGHPMGNEQFF
TRBJ2-7 | - | - | TRBV5-4 | TGTGCCAGCAGCTTTGCACAGAACTACGAGCAGTACTTC | CASSFAQNYEQYF
TRBJ2-4 | - | - | TRBV29-1 | TGCAGCGACAGCCCAGCCAAAAACATTCAGTACTTC | CSDSPAKNIQYF
TRBJ1-5 | once | - | TRBV12-5 | TGTGCTAGTGGTTTTGGGCCTAGCAATCAGCCCCAGCATTTT | CASGFGPSNQPQHF
TRBJ2-4 | - | TRBD2 | TRBV9 | TGTGCCAGCAGCGCTCGGGAGGGGGGAGCCAAAAACATTCAGTACTTC | CASSAREGGAKNIQYF
TRBJ2-5 | - | - | TRBV14 | TGTGCCAGCAGCCAACGATTAGTAGGTAGGAGGTGGGAGACCCAGTACTTC | CASSQRLVGRRWETQYF
TRBJ1-2 | - | TRBD1 | TRBV5-1 | TGCGCCAGCAGCTTCGGAACGATGAGGGGACAGCCGTATGGCTACACCTTC | CASSFGTMRGQPYGYTF
TRBJ2-1 | few | TRBD2 | TRBV25-1 | TGTGCCAGCAGTAACCCTAGCGGGGATGCCTACAATGAGCAGTTCTTC | CASSNPSGDAYNEQFF
TRBJ2-3 | - | - | TRBV28 | TGTGCCAGCAGTTTAGGTCTCTCTTACTTCCCTCGCACAGATACGCAGTATTTT | CASSLGLSYFPRTDTQYF
TRBJ2-3 | - | - | TRBV6-1 | TGTGCCAGCAGTGAAAGCGGGACACGAAGCACAGATACGCAGTATTTT | CASSESGTRSTDTQYF
TRBJ2-7 | - | - | TRBV12-5 | TGTGCTAGTGGTTTGAAGACCCCAGGGATCAGCTCCTACGAGCAGTACTTC | CASGLKTPGISSYEQYF
TRBJ2-1 | - | TRBD2 | TRBV5-1 | TGCGCCAGCAGTTCTATAGCGGGGGGTCTTAATGAGCAGTTCTTC | CASSSIAGGLNEQFF
TRBJ2-7 | - | - | TRBV6-7 | TGTGCCAGCAGTTACGACGGGACAACAACTACCTACGAGCAGTACTTC | CASSYDGTTTTYEQYF
TRBJ2-1 | - | - | TRBV29-1 | TGCAGCGTTGACCCCAGTTCCTACAATGAGCAGTTCTTC | CSVDPSSYNEQFF
TRBJ2-7 | few | TRBD2 | TRBV6-6 | TGTGCCAGCAGTCTACTAGCGGGGGACTACGAGCAGTACTTC | CASSLLAGDYEQYF
TRBJ1-4 | - | TRBD1 | TRBV6-1 | TGTGCCAGCAGTAAAGGGGGCCGGACAGGGGTTGGATGGGAAAAACTGTTTTTT | CASSKGGRTGVGWEKLFF
TRBJ1-5 | - | - | TRBV6-6 | TGTGCCAGCAGTTACCTTCCGGGCAATCAGCCCCAGCATTTT | CASSYLPGNQPQHF
TRBJ1-2 | - | - | TRBV2 | TGTGCCAGCAGTGAAGGGGCTCCCGGCTACACCTTC | CASSEGAPGYTF
TRBJ2-7 | - | TRBD2 | TRBV9 | TGTGCCAGCAGCGTAGGATCTAGCGGGGTAACCTACGAGCAGTACTTC | CASSVGSSGVTYEQYF
TRBJ2-2 | - | TRBD2 | TRBV27 | TGTGCCAGCAGTTCGGGACTAACAAACACCGGGGAGCTGTTTTTT | CASSSGLTNTGELFF
TRBJ2-3 | - | - | TRBV5-4 | TGTGCCAGCAGTCTAGGTAAAACAGATACGCAGTATTTT | CASSLGKTDTQYF
TRBJ2-7 | - | - | TRBV6-6 | TGTGCCAGCAGACAGTCCCCCTCCTACGAGCAGTACTTC | CASRQSPSYEQYF
TRBJ1-5 | - | - | TRBV4-1 | TGCGCCAGCAGCCGTACCCTTCTAATACAGGGCGCGGTAAGCAATCAGCCCCAGCATTTT | CASSRTLLIQGAVSNQPQHF
TRBJ2-1 | few | - | TRBV7-9 | TGTGCCAGCAGCTCTCTAGTTATCAATGAGCAGTTCTTC | CASSSLVINEQFF
TRBJ1-2 | - | - | TRBV5-1 | TGCGCCAGCAGCAACGGGAACACGAACCGGGACACCGGATTTAACTATGGCTACACCTTC | CASSNGNTNRDTGFNYGYTF
TRBJ2-7 | - | TRBD1 | TRBV9 | TGTGCCAGCAGCGTAGATAAGACAGGGGCTGTGGACGAGCAGTACTTC | CASSVDKTGAVDEQYF
TRBJ2-5 | - | - | TRBV28 | TGTGCCAGCAGTTTGCCTCCTCGGAGTGGAGAGACCCAGTACTTC | CASSLPPRSGETQYF
TRBJ1-6 | - | - | TRBV6-6 | TGTGCCAGCAGAGAGACAGAATCCTATTCACCCCTCCACTTT | CASRETESYSPLHF
TRBJ2-1 | - | TRBD2 | TRBV7-8 | TGTGCCAGCAGCGTCCGTCCCTGGGGACTAGCGGGCCCGAGCTCCTACAATGAGCAGTTCTTC | CASSVRPWGLAGPSSYNEQFF
TRBJ1-1 | - | TRBD1 | TRBV7-9 | TGTGCCAGCAATTGGTCCGGGACAGGGGTGGGGGGTACTGAAGCTTTCTTT | CASNWSGTGVGGTEAFF
TRBJ2-7 | - | TRBD1 | TRBV7-8 | TGTGCCAGCAGCACCCGGGACAGGGTCTCCTACGAGCAGTACTTC | CASSTRDRVSYEQYF
TRBJ2-5 | - | - | TRBV28 | TGTGCCAGCAGCAAGGCAGGGGTCGAGACCCAGTACTTC | CASSKAGVETQYF
TRBJ1-6 | - | TRBD1 | TRBV30 | TGTGCCTGGAGTCAAGACAGGGATAGTACACCCCTCCACTTT | CAWSQDRDSTPLHF
TRBJ1-4 | few | - | TRBV6-5 | TGTGCCAGCAGTTACTCTTCGGTGACTAATGAAAAACTGTTTTTT | CASSYSSVTNEKLFF
TRBJ2-1 | - | - | TRBV6-4 | TGTGCCAGCAGTGAAACCAGGGGAAATTCCTACAATGAGCAGTTCTTC | CASSETRGNSYNEQFF
TRBJ1-2 | - | - | TRBV18 | TGTGCCAGCTCACCACCGCCCACCCATACGGGAGCTAACTATGGCTACACCTTC | CASSPPPTHTGANYGYTF
TRBJ1-1 | - | - | TRBV9 | TGTGCCAGCAGCGTAGCAACAGGGAAAGGTTGGGAGAACACTGAAGCTTTCTTT | CASSVATGKGWENTEAFF
TRBJ2-1 | once | - | TRBV9 | TGTGCCAGCAGCGTAGATGAGGGGGATGAGCAGTTCTTC | CASSVDEGDEQFF
TRBJ2-1 | - | - | TRBV14 | TGTGCCAGCAGCCAAGATGGTTTCAGGGGCCAGCAGTTCTTC | CASSQDGFRGQQFF
TRBJ2-3 | - | TRBD1 | TRBV15 | TGTGCCACCAGTTTCAAAGGGGGCGCAGATACGCAGTATTTT | CATSFKGGADTQYF
TRBJ2-7 | - | - | TRBV9 | TGTGCCAGCGCAGGAGGGCCAGGCTACGAGCAGTACTTC | CASAGGPGYEQYF
TRBJ1-4 | - | - | TRBV6-1 | TGTGCCAGCAGTGGACAGGCTCAGGATGAAAAACTGTTTTTT | CASSGQAQDEKLFF
TRBJ2-1 | - | TRBD2 | TRBV4-3 | TGCGCCAGCAGCCAAGAATGGACTAGCGGGAGAAGCTCCTACAATGAGCAGTTCTTC | CASSQEWTSGRSSYNEQFF
TRBJ2-7 | few | TRBD2 | TRBV27 | TGTGCCAGCAGTTTCCAAGGACTAGCGGGAGGAGCATTGTACGAGCAGTACTTC | CASSFQGLAGGALYEQYF
TRBJ2-7 | - | TRBD2 | TRBV11-2 | TGTGCCAGCAGCATTAGCGGGAGGGCCGACTACGAGCAGTACTTC | CASSISGRADYEQYF
TRBJ2-7 | - | TRBD2 | TRBV5-6 | TGTGCCAGCAGCCTGGGACTAGCGGGAGACTGCAGCAACGAGCAGTACTTC | CASSLGLAGDCSNEQYF
TRBJ2-7 | - | TRBD2 | TRBV7-6 | TGTGCCAGCAGCCCTTGGGAGGGGTCCGAGCAGTACTTC | CASSPWEGSEQYF
TRBJ2-5 | - | - | TRBV5-6 | TGTGCCATCCTGGCGTTGGCAGGAGAGACCCAGTACTTC | CAILALAGETQYF
TRBJ2-7 | - | - | TRBV4-1 | TGCGCCAGCAGCCTCCTCATCCAGGGGTTATCCTACGAGCAGTACTTC | CASSLLIQGLSYEQYF
TRBJ1-5 | - | TRBD1 | TRBV6-6 | TGTGCCAGCAGTTACACAGGGGGGATCGATCAGCCCCAGCATTTT | CASSYTGGIDQPQHF
TRBJ2-3 | - | TRBD2 | TRBV5-6 | TGTGCCAGCATGCTCTTCGATACTAGCGGGGCAAGCACAGATACGCAGTATTTT | CASMLFDTSGASTDTQYF